Reported below is one T cell receptor beta chain. Germline assignment: CDR1 PRHDT and CDR2 FYEKMQ (reference sequence). The germline V and J ends were trimmed by 5 bases and 4 bases, with 17 bases remaining between them. The CDR3 runs to 15 residues. TCRdb's table, derived via immunoSEQ multiplex PCR, lists solely in-frame clones and lacks some. The sample contains 35,000 to 50,000 clones, roughly 90% of which appear only once. The source of the sample is a study of T cell changes during pregnancy in multiple sclerosis. V gene TRBV13 combines with J gene TRBJ1-2; D might be TRBD1 (6 bases). The sample consisted of CD4+ T cells from peripheral blood mononuclear cells, taken in the second trimester of pregnancy. This receptor was taken from a female donor with multiple sclerosis, enrolled in a pregnancy study. The CDR3 DNA follows: TGTGCCAGCAGCCCCGAAGGACAGCTTCTCTATGGCTACACCTTC. Its translation is CASSPEGQLLYGYTF.